The T cell receptor (beta chain) described here comes from a study of blood T cell repertoires in COVID-19. From germline, CDR1 is LGHNT and CDR2 FRNRAP. V lost 5 bases and J lost 1, with 6 bases in between. This CDR3 spans 13 amino acids. Some clones are missing from TCRdb's copy, which holds only in-frame ones; the method was immunoSEQ multiplex PCR. In the table there are about 180,000 clones, around nine tenths of which are singletons. Followed over time, Seattle patients had been enrolled while infection was active. This chain links TRBV12-5 with TRBJ1-3; D ambiguous. The sequenced sample was peripheral blood. This TCR came from a woman aged 65 to 85 with COVID-19, enrolled during active disease. The CDR3 loop reads CASGGSSGNTIYF. CDR3 in DNA: TGTGCTAGTGGTGGTAGTTCTGGAAACACCATATATTTT.